The rows below give T cell receptor beta chains drawn from one sample of a study of T cell responses to AZD1222 COVID-19 vaccine. TCRdb's table, derived via immunoSEQ multiplex PCR, lists solely in-frame clones and lacks some. The sample holds about 120,000 clones, about 85% seen once. The material sequenced was peripheral blood, taken on day 0 of AZD1222 vaccination. The receptor set was obtained from an adult in good health. Both conserved end residues are part of each CDR3. The order of the fields is clone size, V gene, J gene, CDR3 protein. A clone size is listed for some rows: how often the clone was seen (once, few, many), or a class if it is expanded.

.,TRBV2,TRBJ2-1,CASSESKLRTSGSVYEQFF
.,TRBV5-5,TRBJ2-4,CASSLGTLAGVQNIQYF
.,TRBV3-1/TRBV3-2,TRBJ2-3,CASSQDWGGSTDTQYF
.,TRBV9,TRBJ2-3,CASSDGQGTDTQYF
.,TRBV7-9,TRBJ2-1,CASSLGEGPYNEQFF
.,TRBV6-6,TRBJ2-5,CASSYGTVLTRYF
.,TRBV5-6,TRBJ2-1,CASSTVLGGPTYNEQFF
.,TRBV5-1,TRBJ2-3,CASSLVLAGVSRNADTQYF
.,TRBV7-3,TRBJ2-5,CASSIGTGGLETQYF
once,TRBV7-3,TRBJ2-1,CASSPPGSINEQFF
.,TRBV27,TRBJ2-7,CASSTGGREQYF
once,TRBV15,TRBJ2-5,CATSRGRGREGTQYF
.,TRBV19,TRBJ2-2,CASSPGAGANTGELFF
few,TRBV28,TRBJ1-6,CASSPRTEGNSPLHF
.,TRBV7-6,TRBJ1-3,CASSLDLADTIYF
.,TRBV9,TRBJ2-6,CASSVVPQWAGANVLTF